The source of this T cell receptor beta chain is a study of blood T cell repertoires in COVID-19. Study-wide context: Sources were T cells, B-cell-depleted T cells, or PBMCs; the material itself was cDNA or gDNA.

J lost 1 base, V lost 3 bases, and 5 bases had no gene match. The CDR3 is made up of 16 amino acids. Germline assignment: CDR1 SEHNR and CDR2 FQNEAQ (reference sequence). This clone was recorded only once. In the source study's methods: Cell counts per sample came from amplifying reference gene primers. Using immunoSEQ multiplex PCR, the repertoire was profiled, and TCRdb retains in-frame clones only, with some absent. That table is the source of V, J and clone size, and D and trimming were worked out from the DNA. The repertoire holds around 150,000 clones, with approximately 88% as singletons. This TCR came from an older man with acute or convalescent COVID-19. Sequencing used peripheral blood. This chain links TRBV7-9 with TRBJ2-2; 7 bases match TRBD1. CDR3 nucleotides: TGTGCCAGCAGCTTGGGTAGGACAGGGAACACCGGGGAGCTGTTTTTT. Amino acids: CASSLGRTGNTGELFF.